Described below is a single TCR beta chain sequence and its context. The data derive from a study of monozygotic twins with inflammatory bowel disease. This CDR3 region has 15 residues. From the 5' RACE reads, TCRdb lists one entry per CDR3 protein and no DNA. The sample shows 440,000 or so distinct CDR3 sequences, and approximately 2.3% sits with its ten largest clones. Sequencing input: blood. V is TRBV12-3 or TRBV12-4 and J is TRBJ2-1; TCRdb outputs TRBD2, but without DNA this stays unchecked. The source of this sequence is a human donor with ulcerative colitis or Crohn's disease, or a healthy co-twin of an affected twin (not recorded which). Here the CDR3 reads CASRKAGGVYNEQFF.